This T cell receptor beta chain was profiled in a study of Tregs in tolerant kidney transplant recipients. Here immunoSEQ multiplex PCR was the method, and the copy in TCRdb shows in-frame clones only, minus some. This table holds tens of thousands of clones, approximately 92% found once. This CDR3 is 14 amino acids long. Trimming cost V 5 bases and J 0 bases, with 8 bases left between them. CDR1 is MNHEY, CDR2 SMNVEV, per germline (reference sequence). This clone appeared a single time. This clonotype was sampled from a human donor in good health. Sequencing was performed on CD8+ T cells from blood. The chain has TRBV27 and TRBJ1-3, with D possibly matching TRBD1 (5 bases). Here the CDR3 reads CASSPGFSGNTIYF. Here the CDR3 DNA reads TGTGCCAGCAGTCCAGGGTTCTCTGGAAACACCATATATTTT.